Given below is one T cell receptor (beta chain) in context. The sample originates from a study of blood T cell repertoires in COVID-19. Overall study: Sites across the United States, Italy and Spain contributed samples from acute and convalescent COVID-19. Sources were T cells, B-cell-depleted T cells, or PBMCs; the material itself was cDNA or gDNA.

The CDR3 has 13 amino acids. J was trimmed by 5 bases and V by 6 bases; bases with no gene match: 6. Germline-derived CDR1 and CDR2 are SNHLY and FYNNEI. Original processing methods: Amplification with reference gene primers provided the estimates of nucleated cell counts. TCRdb's table, derived via immunoSEQ multiplex PCR, lists solely in-frame clones and lacks some. V, J and clone size reflect that table, while D and trimming were determined from the DNA. The data hold more than 45,000 clones, with about 89% observed a single time. The clonotype comes from a human donor in a cohort sampled during active COVID-19. The sequencing input was peripheral blood. The chain uses TRBV2 and TRBJ2-5, with 7 bases identical to TRBD2. CDR3 residues: CASRGTSVETQYF. The CDR3 nucleotides are TGTGCCAGCAGGGGAACTAGCGTCGAGACCCAGTACTTC. Filled out from reference TRBV2 and TRBJ2-5, the complete variable domain reads EPEVTQTPSHQVTQMGQEVILRCVPISNHLYFYWYRQILGQKVEFLVSFYNNEISEKSEIFDDQFSVERPDGSNFTLKIRSTKLEDSAMYFCASRGTSVETQYFGPGTRLLVL.